In its sample, the clone carrying this T cell receptor (beta chain) was seen a few times. Its specificity is not known. Each subset's genomic DNA was split evenly across several immunoSEQ plates. TCRdb keeps only in-frame clones here, not all; method: immunoSEQ multiplex PCR. The data contain millions of clones, around 95% of them singletons. This entry is derived from a study of shared clonotypes between healthy human individuals. Study-wide results and limits: Generation probability values for non-shared clonotypes were lower than those for clonotypes shared by all four donors. Clonotype sharing across four donors was observed for 4% to 5.5% of naive CD4 clonotypes.

Study donors comprised healthy, HIV-negative adults devoid of recent acute infection or vaccination. This TCR was recovered from a man between 18 and 29 years old in good health. The sample consisted of naive CD4+ T cells sorted from blood. Subset here: CD45RA+ positively selected.

Written as DNA, the CDR3 is TGTGCCAGCAGCACTAGCGGGAGTAATGATGAGCAGTTCTTC. Residues: CASSTSGSNDEQFF. The chain uses TRBV25-1 and TRBJ2-1; 11 bases are shared with TRBD2. Germline CDR1 is MGHDK and CDR2 is SYGVNS. V gave up 6 bases and J gave up 8 bases; unmatched junction bases: 6. This CDR3 is built from 14 residues.